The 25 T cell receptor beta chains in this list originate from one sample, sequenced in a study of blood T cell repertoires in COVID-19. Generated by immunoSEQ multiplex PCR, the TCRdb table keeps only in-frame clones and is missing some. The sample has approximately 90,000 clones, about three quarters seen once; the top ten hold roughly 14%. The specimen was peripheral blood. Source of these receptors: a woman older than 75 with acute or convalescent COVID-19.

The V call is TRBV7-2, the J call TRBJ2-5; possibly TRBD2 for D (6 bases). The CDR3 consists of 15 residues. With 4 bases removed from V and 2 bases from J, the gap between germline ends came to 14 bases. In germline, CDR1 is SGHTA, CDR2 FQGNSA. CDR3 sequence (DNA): TGTGCCAGCAGCTCTATATGGGACTCACAAGAGACCCAGTACTTC. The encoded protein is CASSSIWDSQETQYF. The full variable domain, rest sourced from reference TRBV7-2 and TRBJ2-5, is GAGVSQSPSNKVTEKGKDVELRCDPISGHTALYWYRQSLGQGLEFLIYFQGNSAPDKSGLPSDRFSAERTGGSVSTLTIQRTQQEDSAVYLCASSSIWDSQETQYFGPGTRLLVL.

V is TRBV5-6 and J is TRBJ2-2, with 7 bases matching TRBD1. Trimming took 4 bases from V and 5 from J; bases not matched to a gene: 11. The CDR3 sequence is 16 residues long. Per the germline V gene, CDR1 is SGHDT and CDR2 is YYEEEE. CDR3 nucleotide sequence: TGTGCCAGCAGCATTTACCGACAGGGCGGAACCGGGGAGCTGTTTTTT. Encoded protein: CASSIYRQGGTGELFF.

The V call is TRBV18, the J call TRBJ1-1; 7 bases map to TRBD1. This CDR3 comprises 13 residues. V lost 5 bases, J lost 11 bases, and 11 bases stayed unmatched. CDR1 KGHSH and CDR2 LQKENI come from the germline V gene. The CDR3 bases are TGTGCCAGCTCATCCACAGGGGCCCCGAGGGCTTTCTTT. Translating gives CASSSTGAPRAFF.

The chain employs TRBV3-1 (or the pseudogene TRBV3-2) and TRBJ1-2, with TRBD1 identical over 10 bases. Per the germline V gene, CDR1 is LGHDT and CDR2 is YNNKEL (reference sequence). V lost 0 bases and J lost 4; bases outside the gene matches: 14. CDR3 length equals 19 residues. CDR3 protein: CASSQEGVVRDRGVYGYTF. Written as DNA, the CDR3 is TGTGCCAGCAGCCAAGAGGGGGTTGTACGGGACAGGGGCGTCTATGGCTACACCTTC.

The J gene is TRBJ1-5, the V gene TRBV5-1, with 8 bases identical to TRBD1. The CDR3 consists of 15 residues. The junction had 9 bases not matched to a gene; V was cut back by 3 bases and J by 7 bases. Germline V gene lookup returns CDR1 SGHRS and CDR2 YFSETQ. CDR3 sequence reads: CASSYEGTGGQPQHF. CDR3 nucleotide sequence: TGCGCCAGCAGCTACGAGGGGACAGGCGGGCAGCCCCAGCATTTT.

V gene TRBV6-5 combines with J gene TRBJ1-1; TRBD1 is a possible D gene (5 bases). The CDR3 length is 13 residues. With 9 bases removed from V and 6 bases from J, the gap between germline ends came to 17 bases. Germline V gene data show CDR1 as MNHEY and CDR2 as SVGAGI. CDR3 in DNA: TGTGCCAGTAGGTCCCAGGGAATGTCTGAAGCTTTCTTT. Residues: CASRSQGMSEAFF.

CDR3 residues: CASSQLAGGLDTQYF. DNA for the CDR3: TGCGCCAGCAGCCAACTAGCGGGGGGGCTCGATACGCAGTATTTT. The chain recombines TRBV4-1 with TRBJ2-3, with 12 bases lining up with TRBD2. This CDR3 region has 15 residues. The junction had 3 bases not matched to a gene; V was cut back by 2 bases and J by 6 bases. Germline CDR1 MGHRA, CDR2 YSYEKL.

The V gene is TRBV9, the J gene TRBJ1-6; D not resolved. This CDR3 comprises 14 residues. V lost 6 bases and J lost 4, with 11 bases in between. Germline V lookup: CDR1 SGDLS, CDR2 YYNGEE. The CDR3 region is CASNIDPYNSPLHF. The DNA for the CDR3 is TGTGCCAGCAATATAGATCCTTATAATTCACCCCTCCACTTT.

The CDR3 DNA reads as TGTGCCAGCAGCACCGGGACTAGCGGGGTGTACGAGCAGTACTTC. Translated, it gives CASSTGTSGVYEQYF. The chain recombines TRBV9 with TRBJ2-7; 13 bases line up with TRBD2. Germline lookup yields CDR1 SGDLS and CDR2 YYNGEE. This CDR3 contains 15 residues. The ends lost 4 bases at V and 4 bases at J; junction bases unmatched: 5.

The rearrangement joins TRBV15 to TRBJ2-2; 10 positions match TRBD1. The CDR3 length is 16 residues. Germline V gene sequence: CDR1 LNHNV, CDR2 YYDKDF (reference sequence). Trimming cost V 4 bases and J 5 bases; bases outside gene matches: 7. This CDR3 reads CATSTGQGVMTGELFF. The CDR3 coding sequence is TGTGCCACCAGCACAGGACAGGGGGTAATGACCGGGGAGCTGTTTTTT.

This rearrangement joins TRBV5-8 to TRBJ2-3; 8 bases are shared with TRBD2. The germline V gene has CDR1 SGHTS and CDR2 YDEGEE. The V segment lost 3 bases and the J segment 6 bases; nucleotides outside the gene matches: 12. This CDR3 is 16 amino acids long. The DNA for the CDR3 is TGTGCCAGCAGCTCCTCGACTAGCGAGGGGTTGGATACGCAGTATTTT. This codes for CASSSSTSEGLDTQYF.

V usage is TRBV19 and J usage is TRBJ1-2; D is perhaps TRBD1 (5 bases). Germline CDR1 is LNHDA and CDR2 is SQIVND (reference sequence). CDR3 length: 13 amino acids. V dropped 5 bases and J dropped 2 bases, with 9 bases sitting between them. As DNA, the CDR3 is TGTGCCAGTAGTCAACAGGTCAACTATGGCTACACCTTC. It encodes CASSQQVNYGYTF. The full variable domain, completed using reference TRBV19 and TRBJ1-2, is DGGITQSPKYLFRKEGQNVTLSCEQNLNHDAMYWYRQDPGQGLRLIYYSQIVNDFQKGDIAEGYSVSREKKESFPLTVTSAQKNPTAFYLCASSQQVNYGYTFGSGTRLTVV.

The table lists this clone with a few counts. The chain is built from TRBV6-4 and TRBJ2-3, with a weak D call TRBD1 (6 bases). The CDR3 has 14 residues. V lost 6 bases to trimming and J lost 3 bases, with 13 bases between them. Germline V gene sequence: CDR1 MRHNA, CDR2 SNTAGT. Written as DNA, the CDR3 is TGTGCCAGCAGCTCGGACAGCTCAACAGATACGCAGTATTTT. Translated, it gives CASSSDSSTDTQYF.

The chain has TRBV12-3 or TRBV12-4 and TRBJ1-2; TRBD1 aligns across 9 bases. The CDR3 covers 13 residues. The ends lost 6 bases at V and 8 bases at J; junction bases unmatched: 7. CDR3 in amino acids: CASSRGTGLGYTF. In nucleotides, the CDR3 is TGTGCCAGCAGCAGGGGGACAGGGTTAGGCTACACCTTC.

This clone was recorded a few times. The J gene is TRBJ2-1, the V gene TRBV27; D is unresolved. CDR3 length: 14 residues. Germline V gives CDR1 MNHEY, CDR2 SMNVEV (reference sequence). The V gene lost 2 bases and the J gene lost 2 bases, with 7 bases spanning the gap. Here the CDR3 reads CASSLETPYNEQFF. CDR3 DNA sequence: TGTGCCAGCAGTTTAGAGACTCCCTACAATGAGCAGTTCTTC.

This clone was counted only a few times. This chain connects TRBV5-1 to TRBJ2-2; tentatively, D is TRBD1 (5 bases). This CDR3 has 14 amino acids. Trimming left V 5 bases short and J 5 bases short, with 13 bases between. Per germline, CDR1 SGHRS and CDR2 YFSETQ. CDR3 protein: CASRSNYRTGELFF. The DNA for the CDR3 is TGCGCCAGCAGGTCGAACTACAGGACCGGGGAGCTGTTTTTT.

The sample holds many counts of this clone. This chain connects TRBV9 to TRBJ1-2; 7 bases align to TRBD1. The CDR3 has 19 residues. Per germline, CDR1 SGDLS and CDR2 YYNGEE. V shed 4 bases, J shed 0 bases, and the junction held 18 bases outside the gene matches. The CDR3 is CASSPRGQFIGFSNYGYTF. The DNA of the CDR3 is TGTGCCAGCAGCCCTAGGGGACAGTTCATAGGATTTTCTAACTATGGCTACACCTTC.

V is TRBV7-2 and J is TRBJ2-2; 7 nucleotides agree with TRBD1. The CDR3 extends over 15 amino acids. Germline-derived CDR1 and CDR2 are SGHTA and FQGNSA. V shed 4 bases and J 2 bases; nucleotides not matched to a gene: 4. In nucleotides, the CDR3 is TGTGCCAGCAGCTCGGGACAGACAAACACCGGGGAGCTGTTTTTT. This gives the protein CASSSGQTNTGELFF.

As DNA, the CDR3 is TGTGCCAGTACAATGGACTTCAGAGGGAAACTGTTTTTT. Its protein is CASTMDFRGKLFF. The chain uses TRBV19 and TRBJ1-4; D call uncertain. Germline values: CDR1 LNHDA, CDR2 SQIVND (reference sequence). Trimming removed 7 bases from V and 11 bases from J, with 17 bases in between. This CDR3 has 13 residues.

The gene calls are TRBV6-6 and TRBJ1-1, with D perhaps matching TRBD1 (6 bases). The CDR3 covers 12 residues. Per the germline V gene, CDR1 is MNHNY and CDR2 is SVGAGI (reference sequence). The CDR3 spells CGVPDRLLEAFF. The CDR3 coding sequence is TGTGGGGTTCCGGACAGATTACTTGAAGCTTTCTTT.

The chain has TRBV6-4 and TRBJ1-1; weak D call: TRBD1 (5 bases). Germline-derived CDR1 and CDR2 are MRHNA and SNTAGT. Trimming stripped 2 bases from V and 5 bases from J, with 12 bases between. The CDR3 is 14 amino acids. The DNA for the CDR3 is TGTGCCAGCAGTGACGGCAGGGAGGATACTGAAGCTTTCTTT. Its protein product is CASSDGREDTEAFF.

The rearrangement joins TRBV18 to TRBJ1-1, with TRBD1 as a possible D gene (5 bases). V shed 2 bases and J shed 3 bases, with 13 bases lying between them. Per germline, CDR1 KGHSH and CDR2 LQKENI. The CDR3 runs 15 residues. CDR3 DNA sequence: TGTGCCAGCTCACCAAATTACAGGACGGACACTGAAGCTTTCTTT. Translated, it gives CASSPNYRTDTEAFF.

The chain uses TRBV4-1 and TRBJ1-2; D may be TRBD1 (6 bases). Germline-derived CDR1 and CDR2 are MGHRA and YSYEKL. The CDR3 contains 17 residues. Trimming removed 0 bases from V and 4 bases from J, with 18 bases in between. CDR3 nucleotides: TGCGCCAGCAGCCAAGAAAGGGGGATGACAGCCAGCTATGGCTACACCTTC. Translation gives CASSQERGMTASYGYTF.

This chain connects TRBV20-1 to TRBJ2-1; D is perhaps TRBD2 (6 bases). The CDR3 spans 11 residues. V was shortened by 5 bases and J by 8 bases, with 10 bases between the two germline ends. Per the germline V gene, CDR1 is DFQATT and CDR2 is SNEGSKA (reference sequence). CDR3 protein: CSAVSGYEQFF. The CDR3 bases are TGCAGTGCTGTTAGCGGCTATGAGCAGTTCTTC.

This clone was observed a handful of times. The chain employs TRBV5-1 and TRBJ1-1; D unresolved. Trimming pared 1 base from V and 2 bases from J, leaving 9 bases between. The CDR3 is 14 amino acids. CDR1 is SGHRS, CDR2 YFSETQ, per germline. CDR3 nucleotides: TGCGCCAGCAGCTTGTGGGGAGATAACACTGAAGCTTTCTTT. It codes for CASSLWGDNTEAFF.